This T cell receptor (beta chain) was sequenced in a study of T cell repertoires in cytomegalovirus infection. Whole-study context: Public TCR beta signatures indicated both CMV infection and matching HLA type.

TCRdb passed the reads through MiXCR, listing each CDR3 protein once. The sample records 210,000 or so distinct CDR3 sequences, approximately 7% being singletons. This clonotype has a count of ten or more. This receptor was taken from a human donor in good health (CMV status not recorded). Some clones in this sample may be carry-over from other donors' samples. Sample: PBMCs.

CDR3 amino acids: CASSYSMGPGSGEHF. The CDR3 DNA sequence: TGTGCCAGCAGTTACTCGATGGGGCCGGGATCAGGGGAGCATTTT. The V gene is TRBV6-2 or TRBV6-3, the J gene TRBJ1-5; perhaps TRBD1 as D (6 bases). This CDR3 is 15 amino acids long. CDR1 is MNHEY, CDR2 SVGEGT, per germline. The ends were cut back, 0 bases at V and 14 bases at J, with 20 bases in the middle.